The 10 T cell receptor beta chains below come from one sample, sequenced in a study of cytomegalovirus exposure and HLA in healthy donors. A multiplex PCR was run with 60 Vbeta primers and 13 Jbeta primers. The repertoire was sequenced with immunoSEQ multiplex PCR; TCRdb's copy has only in-frame clones and lacks some. The data contain about 120,000 clones, about 11% of them singletons. The sample taken for sequencing was PBMCs. Every receptor here comes from a woman between 18 and 29 years old in good health and CMV-seropositive.

This clone turned up a few times. This chain links TRBV28 with TRBJ1-1; tentatively, D is TRBD1 (5 bases). Trimming took 8 bases from V and 10 from J, leaving 32 bases between them. CDR1 is MDHEN, CDR2 SYDVKM, per germline. The CDR3 contains 17 residues. In nucleotides, the CDR3 is TGTGCCAGCTCCTCGGGTGCTCCCGGAATATGGGGCATAGGAGCTTTCTTT. This sequence encodes CASSSGAPGIWGIGAFF.

V gene TRBV5-4 combines with J gene TRBJ2-5; no clear D. The CDR3 totals 16 residues. Germline CDR1 is SGHNT and CDR2 is YYREEE (reference sequence). Deletions cut 0 bases from V and 1 base from J, with 13 bases between. The CDR3, as DNA: TGTGCCAGCAGCTTGGGGTGGAGAGACCTCCAAGAGACCCAGTACTTC. Translating gives CASSLGWRDLQETQYF.

The V call is TRBV10-1, the J call TRBJ1-1, with TRBD1 matching 11 bases. This CDR3 is 14 amino acids long. J gave up 6 bases and V 4 bases, and 4 bases lay outside the gene matches. Germline V gene sequence: CDR1 WNHNN, CDR2 SYGVQD (reference sequence). CDR3: CASSAGTGGSEAFF. CDR3 DNA sequence: TGCGCCAGCAGTGCCGGGACAGGGGGTTCTGAAGCTTTCTTT.

The chain combines TRBV5-1 with TRBJ2-3; 8 bases line up with TRBD2. The germline V gene has CDR1 SGHRS and CDR2 YFSETQ. The V gene end was trimmed by 3 bases and the J gene end by 0 bases; junction bases not matched to a gene: 9. This CDR3 has 17 amino acids. The chain's CDR3 is CASSWPRVAGSTDTQYF. The CDR3 region has the DNA TGCGCCAGCAGCTGGCCCAGGGTAGCGGGAAGCACAGATACGCAGTATTTT.

This chain joins TRBV2 and TRBJ1-3, with D possibly TRBD1 on 5 matching bases. There are 13 residues in the CDR3. CDR1 and CDR2 from the germline V gene are SNHLY and FYNNEI. Trimming shortened V by 8 bases and J by 4 bases, and 12 bases separated the two germline ends. CDR3 nucleotides: TGTGCCAGCGGCGGGAGGGGAGGAAACACCATATATTTT. It translates to CASGGRGGNTIYF.

This clone was counted only a few times. The chain carries TRBV7-2 and TRBJ2-3; D unresolved. From germline, CDR1 is SGHTA and CDR2 FQGNSA. The CDR3 consists of 15 residues. The ends were cut back, 1 base at V and 0 bases at J, with 8 bases in the middle. This CDR3 reads CASSLVGSSTDTQYF. The CDR3 coding sequence is TGTGCCAGCAGCTTAGTTGGCTCTAGCACAGATACGCAGTATTTT.

In its sample, this clone was seen a few times. The chain couples TRBV5-6 to TRBJ1-5; D not resolved. CDR3 length equals 15 residues. V gave up 6 bases and J gave up 1 base, with 14 bases separating them. From germline, CDR1 is SGHDT and CDR2 YYEEEE. The CDR3 coding sequence is TGTGCCAGCACCTCCGGCGGGAGCAGCAATCAGCCCCAGCATTTT. It translates to CASTSGGSSNQPQHF.

The chain has TRBV11-2 and TRBJ2-3, with D possibly being TRBD2 (6 bases). The CDR3 contains 15 residues. The V end lost 3 bases, the J end lost 0 bases, and 10 bases lay between the germline ends. Germline V gene lookup returns CDR1 SGHAT and CDR2 FQNNGV. CDR3 in amino acids: CASSLGGLSTDTQYF. The DNA of the CDR3 is TGTGCCAGCAGCTTGGGAGGACTTAGCACAGATACGCAGTATTTT.

This clone turned up a few times. This sequence joins TRBV10-1 and TRBJ1-1, with D unresolved. Germline V CDR1 and CDR2: WNHNN, SYGVQD (reference sequence). The germline V and J ends were trimmed by 3 bases and 0 bases, with 20 bases remaining between them. The length of the CDR3 is 18 residues. Here the CDR3 reads CASSESYSGPGMNTEAFF. The CDR3 DNA is TGCGCCAGCAGTGAAAGTTATAGTGGGCCTGGCATGAACACTGAAGCTTTCTTT.

This clone showed up just a few times. The CDR3 reads CAWSIAGGSNQPQHF. CDR3 coding DNA: TGTGCCTGGAGTATCGCAGGAGGTAGCAATCAGCCCCAGCATTTT. The chain combines TRBV30 with TRBJ1-5; no reliable D call. The V gene lost 2 bases and the J gene lost 0 bases, with 11 bases spanning the gap. The CDR3 consists of 15 residues. Germline values: CDR1 GTSNPN, CDR2 SVGIG (reference sequence).